These 31 T cell receptor beta chains were all obtained from the same sample, sequenced in a study of blood T cell repertoires in COVID-19. Clones were read by immunoSEQ multiplex PCR, and TCRdb kept only the in-frame ones, dropping some. This sample yields fewer than 180,000 clones, of which approximately 86% are seen a single time; less than 3.5% belongs to the top ten. The sample taken for sequencing was peripheral blood. Source of these receptors: a man aged 65 to 79 with acute or convalescent COVID-19.

This clone appeared a few times. The V gene is TRBV5-1, the J gene TRBJ1-6; 8 bases align to TRBD1. This CDR3 has 15 residues. From germline, CDR1 is SGHRS and CDR2 YFSETQ. J was trimmed by 9 bases and V by 5 bases; bases with no gene match: 10. CDR3 bases: TGCGCCAGCAGGGTCACGGACAGGGTTTCTTCACCCCTCCACTTT. Its translation: CASRVTDRVSSPLHF.

V is TRBV5-8 and J is TRBJ2-4; D is possibly TRBD2 (5 bases). V lost 0 bases and J lost 0, with 19 bases in between. CDR1 is SGHTS, CDR2 YDEGEE, per germline. This CDR3 spans 19 amino acids. CDR3 sequence reads: CASSLGPGGRRAAKNIQYF. In nucleotides, the CDR3 is TGTGCCAGCAGCTTGGGCCCAGGAGGCAGGCGGGCAGCCAAAAACATTCAGTACTTC. The full variable domain, its missing parts supplied by reference TRBV5-8 and TRBJ2-4, is EAGVTQSPTHLIKTRGQQATLRCSPISGHTSVYWYQQALGLGLQFLLWYDEGEERNRGNFPPRFSGRQFPNYSSELNVNALELEDSALYLCASSLGPGGRRAAKNIQYFGAGTRLSVL.

The chain recombines TRBV2 with TRBJ2-5, with D possibly being TRBD1 (6 bases). The V gene lost 7 bases and the J gene lost 0 bases, with 9 bases spanning the gap. Germline CDR1 and CDR2: SNHLY and FYNNEI. The CDR3 sequence is 13 residues long. As DNA, the CDR3 is TGTGCCAGCAAAAGGGACAACCAAGAGACCCAGTACTTC. Amino acid sequence: CASKRDNQETQYF.

The V gene is TRBV9, the J gene TRBJ2-6; 8 bases align to TRBD2. The CDR3 has 20 residues. Germline values: CDR1 SGDLS, CDR2 YYNGEE. V trimming: 6 bases; J trimming: 1 base; junction bases outside the gene matches: 18. In DNA form, the CDR3 reads TGTGCCAGCACACGGGAAGCGGGAGATGCCCTAGGATCTGGGGCCAACGTCCTGACTTTC. It translates to CASTREAGDALGSGANVLTF.

This sequence joins TRBV5-6 and TRBJ2-7; D is uncertain. CDR3 length: 14 residues. V was shortened by 2 bases and J by 4 bases, with 13 bases between the two germline ends. Germline V gene sequence: CDR1 SGHDT, CDR2 YYEEEE. CDR3 residues: CASSFGPQTYEQYF. The CDR3 DNA sequence: TGTGCCAGCAGCTTCGGTCCCCAGACTTACGAGCAGTACTTC.

J is TRBJ2-1 and V is TRBV19, with no clear D. Germline V CDR1 and CDR2: LNHDA, SQIVND (reference sequence). This CDR3 has 13 amino acids. V dropped 0 bases and J dropped 3 bases, with 3 bases sitting between them. DNA of the CDR3: TGTGCCAGTAGTATAGACAGCTACAATGAGCAGTTCTTC. It translates to CASSIDSYNEQFF.

This chain uses TRBV7-9 with TRBJ2-2; 7 bases are a match to TRBD2. The CDR3 is 15 residues long. CDR1 SEHNR and CDR2 FQNEAQ come from the germline V gene (reference sequence). The trim removed 7 bases at V and 4 bases at J, leaving 9 bases unmatched. The CDR3 DNA follows: TGTGCCAGCACCAAAACGGGAGGCCCCACCGGGGAGCTGTTTTTT. It is translated as CASTKTGGPTGELFF.

This clone has a single count. The chain links TRBV10-3 to TRBJ2-7, with 7 bases matching TRBD2. The CDR3 is made up of 16 amino acids. Trimming removed 2 bases from V and 5 bases from J; junction bases left unmatched: 12. The germline CDR1 and CDR2 sequences are ENHRY and SYGVKD. The CDR3 DNA sequence: TGTGCCATCAGTGAGCCGCACCACGGGAGGCAGGACGAGCAGTACTTC. Amino acid sequence: CAISEPHHGRQDEQYF.

The chain uses TRBV24-1 and TRBJ2-1, with a weak D call TRBD1 (6 bases). Trimming stripped 7 bases from V and 5 bases from J, with 14 bases between. Germline V gives CDR1 KGHDR, CDR2 SFDVKD. There are 14 residues in the CDR3. The DNA for the CDR3 is TGTGCCACCAGACCAGACAGGCGTGACAATGAGCAGTTCTTC. Translation: CATRPDRRDNEQFF.

The chain recombines TRBV5-1 with TRBJ2-1, with 8 bases matching TRBD1. Germline V CDR1 and CDR2: SGHRS, YFSETQ. This CDR3 comprises 15 residues. V dropped 0 bases and J dropped 2; count of bases not matched to a gene: 1. The CDR3 loop reads CASSLGQGTYNEQFF. CDR3 nucleotide sequence: TGCGCCAGCAGCTTGGGACAGGGGACCTACAATGAGCAGTTCTTC.

This clone was observed a handful of times. This chain connects TRBV27 to TRBJ2-1; TRBD1 matches 7 bases. Germline CDR1 MNHEY, CDR2 SMNVEV (reference sequence). This CDR3 comprises 12 residues. The junction had 5 bases not matched to a gene; V was cut back by 8 bases and J by 7 bases. The CDR3 loop is CASAGGSNEQFF. CDR3 nucleotides: TGTGCCAGCGCAGGGGGTTCTAATGAGCAGTTCTTC.

This chain uses TRBV5-4 with TRBJ2-3; TRBD1 might be the D (6 bases). Deletions cut 5 bases from V and 6 bases from J, with 16 bases between. Germline CDR1 reads SGHNT; CDR2 reads YYREEE (reference sequence). CDR3 length: 14 residues. CDR3 region: CASRPTTGSDTQYF. For the CDR3, the DNA is TGTGCCAGCAGGCCAACTACAGGGTCGGATACGCAGTATTTT.

J is TRBJ1-5 and V is TRBV7-2; D is undetermined. Trimming left V 5 bases short and J 0 bases short, with 17 bases between. The CDR3 has 17 amino acids. CDR1 is SGHTA and CDR2 is FQGNSA in the germline V gene. CDR3 in DNA: TGTGCCAGCAGCCCGGGTCCGGGTCCTTATAGCAATCAGCCCCAGCATTTT. Translation: CASSPGPGPYSNQPQHF.

This rearrangement joins TRBV28 to TRBJ1-4; the D gene is possibly TRBD1 (6 bases). CDR1 MDHEN and CDR2 SYDVKM come from the germline V gene. V was shortened by 6 bases and J by 4 bases, with 12 bases between the two germline ends. This CDR3 comprises 14 residues. CDR3 loop: CASRRQAFNEKLFF. In DNA form, the CDR3 reads TGTGCCAGCAGGAGACAGGCGTTTAATGAAAAACTGTTTTTT.

The V gene is TRBV5-6, the J gene TRBJ2-7, with TRBD1 matching over 9 bases. Per the germline V gene, CDR1 is SGHDT and CDR2 is YYEEEE. After removal of 1 base from V and 4 bases from J, the junction contained 18 bases not matched to a gene. CDR3 length: 19 residues. CDR3 protein: CASSLTTGGAALLRYEQYF. CDR3 in DNA: TGTGCCAGCAGCTTGACAACAGGGGGCGCCGCTCTCTTGAGATACGAGCAGTACTTC.

The CDR3 reads CASSKGTGGPRQPQHF. The CDR3 bases are TGTGCCAGCAGTAAAGGGACAGGCGGGCCCCGGCAGCCCCAGCATTTT. The chain employs TRBV6-1 and TRBJ1-5; 8 bases are shared with TRBD1. V lost 5 bases to trimming and J lost 7 bases; unmatched junction nucleotides: 13. Germline-derived CDR1 and CDR2 are MNHNS and SASEGT. The CDR3 contains 16 residues.

This clone was recorded only once. The chain is built from TRBV19 and TRBJ2-3; TRBD2 might be the D (6 bases). The V end lost 7 bases, the J end lost 0 bases, and 14 bases lay between the germline ends. This CDR3 is 15 amino acids long. From germline, CDR1 is LNHDA and CDR2 SQIVND (reference sequence). The CDR3 bases are TGTGCCAGTACCCTTAGCGGTTCTAGCACAGATACGCAGTATTTT. This translates into CASTLSGSSTDTQYF.

The sample holds one count of this clone. The chain uses TRBV28 and TRBJ2-2, with TRBD1 matching 10 bases. Germline lookup yields CDR1 MDHEN and CDR2 SYDVKM. Losses at the gene ends were 6 bases for V and 5 bases for J; bases not matched to a gene: 6. CDR3 length: 15 residues. The chain's CDR3 is CASSIPGQGTGELFF. CDR3 sequence (DNA): TGTGCCAGCAGCATACCGGGACAGGGGACCGGGGAGCTGTTTTTT. The whole variable domain, remainder taken from reference TRBV28 and TRBJ2-2, is DVKVTQSSRYLVKRTGEKVFLECVQDMDHENMFWYRQDPGLGLRLIYFSYDVKMKEKGDIPEGYSVSREKKERFSLILESASTNQTSMYLCASSIPGQGTGELFFGEGSRLTVL.

The chain combines TRBV27 with TRBJ2-3; 11 bases line up with TRBD2. Germline V gene sequence: CDR1 MNHEY, CDR2 SMNVEV (reference sequence). With V trimmed by 6 bases and J by 1 base, 0 bases remained unmatched. The CDR3 consists of 14 residues. CDR3 nucleotides: TGTGCCAGCAGGGGACTAGCGGGCACAGATACGCAGTATTTT. Residues: CASRGLAGTDTQYF.

The rearrangement uses TRBV5-6 and TRBJ2-5; 11 positions agree with TRBD1. The CDR3 contains 15 residues. CDR1 SGHDT and CDR2 YYEEEE come from the germline V gene. Unmatched junction bases numbered 6, after V lost 4 bases and J lost 4 bases. In DNA, the CDR3 is TGTGCCAGCAGCCCAGGACAGGGGGCGGGAGAGACCCAGTACTTC. This gives the protein CASSPGQGAGETQYF.

This clone came up a few times. The chain employs TRBV15 and TRBJ2-1, with unresolved D. This CDR3 spans 13 amino acids. V lost 4 bases, J lost 10 bases, and 14 bases lay in between. Germline V gives CDR1 LNHNV, CDR2 YYDKDF (reference sequence). Here the CDR3 reads CATSTPEPREQFF. In nucleotides, the CDR3 is TGTGCCACCAGCACACCCGAGCCGCGGGAGCAGTTCTTC.

This clone was detected once. The rearrangement uses TRBV10-3 and TRBJ2-2; 9 positions match TRBD1. CDR1 and CDR2 (germline): ENHRY, SYGVKD. CDR3 length equals 17 residues. Trimming took 0 bases from V and 4 from J; bases not matched to a gene: 6. This CDR3 is CAISESKDRGSTGELFF. The CDR3, as DNA: TGTGCCATCAGTGAGTCAAAGGACAGGGGCTCCACCGGGGAGCTGTTTTTT.

J is TRBJ2-6 and V is TRBV9; D gene unclear. Deletions cut 0 bases from V and 0 bases from J, with 10 bases between. Germline V gene sequence: CDR1 SGDLS, CDR2 YYNGEE. The CDR3 length is 17 residues. The CDR3 sequence is CASSVELWVSGANVLTF. Here the CDR3 DNA reads TGTGCCAGCAGCGTAGAACTATGGGTCTCTGGGGCCAACGTCCTGACTTTC.

The chain recombines TRBV6-6 with TRBJ1-5; TRBD1 matches at 8 bases. CDR1 and CDR2 (germline): MNHNY, SVGAGI (reference sequence). CDR3 size: 16 residues. V was pared by 4 bases and J by 1 base, with 6 bases of the junction left unmatched. The CDR3 DNA sequence: TGTGCCAGCAGTTCCCCGGACAGGGCAAGCAATCAGCCCCAGCATTTT. It encodes CASSSPDRASNQPQHF.

The gene calls are TRBV7-8 and TRBJ2-7, with 8 bases lining up with TRBD2. CDR3 length: 11 amino acids. CDR1 is SGHVS and CDR2 is FQNEAQ in the germline V gene. The CDR3 loop is CATGTSYEQYF. As DNA, the CDR3 is TGTGCAACCGGGACTAGCTACGAGCAGTACTTC.

This clone was seen only once. The V call is TRBV6-6, the J call TRBJ1-5; D is ambiguous. The CDR3 consists of 15 residues. The V end lost 0 bases, the J end lost 2 bases, and 8 bases lay between the germline ends. The germline CDR1 and CDR2 sequences are MNHNY and SVGAGI (reference sequence). As DNA, the CDR3 is TGTGCCAGCAGTTACTCGGGGAGCCGCAATCAGCCCCAGCATTTT. Protein sequence: CASSYSGSRNQPQHF.

The chain has TRBV12-1 and TRBJ2-7; the table's D call, TRBD1, has no DNA check behind it. TRBV12-1 is a pseudogene segment. The CDR3 runs 16 residues. CDR3 loop: CASSFPGQGYSYEQYF. The CDR3, as DNA: TGTGCCAGCAGCTTTCCTGGACAGGGTTATTCCTACGAGCAGTACTTC.

This clone was recorded many times. The CDR3 reads CAIASGTSGRAGTDTQYF. The DNA for the CDR3 is TGTGCCATCGCTTCTGGGACTAGCGGGAGGGCCGGGACAGATACGCAGTATTTT. The J gene is TRBJ2-3, the V gene TRBV10-3; TRBD2 matches 16 bases. Unmatched junction bases numbered 11, after V lost 8 bases and J lost 3 bases. The germline V gene has CDR1 ENHRY and CDR2 SYGVKD. The CDR3 extends over 18 amino acids.

The V call is TRBV4-2, the J call TRBJ2-7; D remains unclear. CDR1 and CDR2 from the germline V gene are LGHNA and YNFKEQ. The CDR3 consists of 15 residues. Trimming took 0 bases from V and 6 from J, leaving 15 bases between them. The CDR3 sequence is CASSQDRSRATEQYF. CDR3 DNA sequence: TGTGCCAGCAGCCAAGATAGGAGCCGCGCGACCGAGCAGTACTTC.

The CDR3 nucleotides are TGCGCCAGCAGCTTGAGACAGAACACCTATAATTCACCCCTCCACTTT. This encodes CASSLRQNTYNSPLHF. V is TRBV5-1 and J is TRBJ1-6, with D perhaps matching TRBD1 (5 bases). CDR3 length: 16 amino acids. Trimming left V 1 base short and J 2 bases short, with 10 bases between. Germline lookup yields CDR1 SGHRS and CDR2 YFSETQ.

The chain's CDR3 is CASSFRLAGAGQFF. CDR3 DNA sequence: TGTGCCAGCAGTTTTAGACTAGCGGGAGCCGGGCAGTTCTTC. The V call is TRBV6-2 or TRBV6-3, the J call TRBJ2-1; TRBD2 matches 12 bases. The CDR3 contains 14 residues. Trimming at V came to 4 bases and at J to 12 bases, leaving 7 bases not matched to a gene. Germline CDR1 reads MNHEY; CDR2 reads SVGEGT.